The next 3 T cell receptor beta chains were all read from a single sample in a study of patients and donors after allogeneic stem cell transplantation. TCRdb itself ran the RT-PCR reads through MiXCR, one entry per CDR3 protein. In the table there are about 72,000 distinct CDR3 sequences, around 27% of which are singletons. The sequenced material came from blood, either unsorted or a sorted T cell fraction (not recorded which). Receptors originate from a human donor who was either an allogeneic HSCT recipient or a stem cell or donor lymphocyte infusion donor (not recorded which). It is not recorded whose cells these are; they may come from a transplant donor.

The J gene is TRBJ2-4, the V gene TRBV29-1, with TRBD2 matching 9 bases. The junction had 10 bases not matched to a gene; V was cut back by 7 bases and J by 15 bases. The CDR3 sequence is 11 residues long. Per the germline V gene, CDR1 is SQVTM and CDR2 is ANQGSEA. CDR3 nucleotide sequence: TGCAGCGCCCTTGACGGGACTAGCAGGTACTTC. It yields the protein CSALDGTSRYF. Full variable domain (outside the CDR3, taken from reference TRBV29-1 and TRBJ2-4): SAVISQKPSRDICQRGTSLTIQCQVDSQVTMMFWYRQQPGQSLTLIATANQGSEATYESGFVIDKFPISRPNLTFSTLTVSNMSPEDSSIYLCSALDGTSRYFGAGTRLSVL.

This clonotype was picked up a small number of times. The chain carries TRBV12-3 or TRBV12-4 and TRBJ1-1, with no clear D. CDR3 length: 16 residues. With 2 bases removed from V and 4 bases from J, the gap between germline ends came to 17 bases. This chain's CDR3 is CASSLTLTRIGTEAFF. The CDR3 DNA is TGTGCCAGCAGTTTAACACTCACGCGAATAGGCACTGAAGCTTTCTTT.

This clonotype was recorded a few times. The chain uses TRBV9 and TRBJ1-6; D call uncertain. CDR1 and CDR2 (germline): SGDLS, YYNGEE. This CDR3 spans 15 amino acids. Trimming shortened V by 3 bases and J by 0 bases, and 7 bases separated the two germline ends. CDR3 nucleotides: TGTGCCAGCAGCGCGACTGGCTCCTATAATTCACCCCTCCACTTT. Translation gives CASSATGSYNSPLHF.